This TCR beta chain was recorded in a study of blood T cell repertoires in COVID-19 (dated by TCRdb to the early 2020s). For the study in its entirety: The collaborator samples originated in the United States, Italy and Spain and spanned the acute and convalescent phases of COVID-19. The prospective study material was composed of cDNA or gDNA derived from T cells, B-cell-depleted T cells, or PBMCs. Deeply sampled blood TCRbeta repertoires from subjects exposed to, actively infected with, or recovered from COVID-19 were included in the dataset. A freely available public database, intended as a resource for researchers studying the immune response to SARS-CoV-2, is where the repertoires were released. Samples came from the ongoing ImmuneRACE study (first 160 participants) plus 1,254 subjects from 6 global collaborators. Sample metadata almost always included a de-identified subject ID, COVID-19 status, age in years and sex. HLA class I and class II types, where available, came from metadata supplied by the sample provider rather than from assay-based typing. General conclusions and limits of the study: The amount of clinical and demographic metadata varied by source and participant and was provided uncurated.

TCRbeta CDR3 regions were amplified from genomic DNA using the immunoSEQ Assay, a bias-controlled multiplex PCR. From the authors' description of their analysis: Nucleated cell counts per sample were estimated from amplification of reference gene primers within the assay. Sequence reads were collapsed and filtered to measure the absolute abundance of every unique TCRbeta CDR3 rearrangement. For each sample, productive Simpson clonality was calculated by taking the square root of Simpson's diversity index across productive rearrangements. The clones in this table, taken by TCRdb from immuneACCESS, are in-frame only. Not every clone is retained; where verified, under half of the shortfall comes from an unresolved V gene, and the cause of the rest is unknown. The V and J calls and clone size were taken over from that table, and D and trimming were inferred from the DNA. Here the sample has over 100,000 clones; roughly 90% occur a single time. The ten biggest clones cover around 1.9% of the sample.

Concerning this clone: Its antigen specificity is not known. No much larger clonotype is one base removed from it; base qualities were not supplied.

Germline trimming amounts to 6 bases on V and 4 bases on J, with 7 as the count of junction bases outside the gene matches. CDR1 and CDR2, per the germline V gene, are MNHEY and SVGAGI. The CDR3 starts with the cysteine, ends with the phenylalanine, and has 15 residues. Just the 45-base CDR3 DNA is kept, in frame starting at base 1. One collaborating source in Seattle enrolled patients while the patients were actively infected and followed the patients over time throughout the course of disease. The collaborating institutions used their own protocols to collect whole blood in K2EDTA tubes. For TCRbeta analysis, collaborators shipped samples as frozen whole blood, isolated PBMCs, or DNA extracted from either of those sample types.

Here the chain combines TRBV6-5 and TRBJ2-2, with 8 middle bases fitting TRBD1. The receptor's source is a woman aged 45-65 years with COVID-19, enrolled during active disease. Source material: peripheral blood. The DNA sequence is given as TGTGCCAGCAGACCGACAGGGGTCGCCACCGGGGAGCTGTTTTTT. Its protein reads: CASRPTGVATGELFF.